One and the same sample provided the 26 T cell receptor beta chains below, sequenced in a study of post-analysis software for immune sequencing data. Study-wide results and limits: TRBV segments more frequent in patients than in controls numbered a few and included TRBV5-6, TRBV5-1 and TRBV20-1.

Their recognized antigens are unknown. TCR beta cDNA libraries had unique molecular identifiers. TCRdb fed the PCR reads into MiXCR, producing one record per CDR3 protein. This table holds roughly 170,000 distinct CDR3 sequences, 30% found once. Material for sequencing was blood. The receptors derive from a girl under 18 with multiple sclerosis.

This chain connects TRBV12-5 to TRBJ2-1, with a weak D call TRBD2 (5 bases). TRBJ2-7 matches the DNA end more closely, so the J call is doubtful. CDR1 is LGHNT and CDR2 is FRNRAP in the germline V gene. The CDR3 is 18 residues long. The CDR3: CASGLLPPASDLADEQYF. The DNA for the CDR3 is TGTGCTAGTGGTTTGCTCCCCCCCGCTTCGGACTTGGCGGATGAGCAGTACTTC.

The sample holds many counts of this clonotype. The chain employs TRBV9 and TRBJ2-1; possible D gene TRBD1, 6 bases. Germline V gene lookup returns CDR1 SGDLS and CDR2 YYNGEE. Deletions cut 0 bases from V and 6 bases from J, with 13 bases between. This CDR3 has 15 amino acids. CDR3 nucleotides: TGTGCCAGCAGCGTAGCTGGGGGCCGGGGCAATGAGCAGTTCTTC. This translates into CASSVAGGRGNEQFF.

V is TRBV27 and J is TRBJ1-4; a weak D match, TRBD1 (5 bases). V was trimmed by 4 bases and J by 7 bases, leaving 13 bases between them. CDR3 size: 14 residues. Germline loops: CDR1 MNHEY, CDR2 SMNVEV (reference sequence). The CDR3 DNA reads TGTGCCAGCAGTTCGATCCGGGGCGGTGAAAAACTGTTTTTT. Translation gives CASSSIRGGEKLFF.

In this sample, this clonotype turned up many times. This chain uses TRBV5-6 with TRBJ2-7, with 7 bases matching TRBD1. Germline assignment: CDR1 SGHDT and CDR2 YYEEEE. The CDR3 loop spans 13 amino acids. Unmatched junction bases numbered 8, after V lost 6 bases and J lost 5 bases. The CDR3 DNA reads TGTGCCAGCACCCGGACAGGCCCCCACGAGCAGTACTTC. Amino acid sequence: CASTRTGPHEQYF.

Only a few counts were recorded for this clonotype. This may come from a read error, since a much larger clone is one base off. The CDR3 DNA reads as TGTGCCGGCACTCTAGCCTATGAGCAGTTCTTC. Encoded protein: CAGTLAYEQFF. The rearrangement links TRBV12-3 or TRBV12-4 to TRBJ2-1; tentative D call: TRBD2 (5 bases). Trimming cost V 11 bases and J 8 bases, with 13 bases left between them. There are 11 residues in the CDR3.

The rearrangement uses TRBV25-1 and TRBJ1-1; a weak D match, TRBD1 (6 bases). V was shortened by 10 bases and J by 3 bases, with 12 bases between the two germline ends. Germline V gene sequence: CDR1 MGHDK, CDR2 SYGVNS. This CDR3 region has 12 residues. For the CDR3, the DNA is TGTGCCACCAGGGGTGGGGACACTGAAGCTTTCTTT. Its translation is CATRGGDTEAFF.

This clonotype was picked up many times. The CDR3 region has the DNA TGCGCCAGCAGCCAAGATGGAAAGAATGAGCAGTTCTTC. It is translated as CASSQDGKNEQFF. The V gene is TRBV4-1, the J gene TRBJ2-1; D unresolved. CDR1 and CDR2 from the germline V gene are MGHRA and YSYEKL. The CDR3 is 13 residues long. Trimming removed 0 bases at V and 7 bases at J, with 7 bases between.

This clonotype has only a few counts. The chain uses TRBV28 and TRBJ2-1; 11 positions agree with TRBD1. The V gene end was trimmed by 5 bases and the J gene end by 6 bases; junction bases not matched to a gene: 9. The CDR3 has 16 residues. Germline lookup yields CDR1 MDHEN and CDR2 SYDVKM. Written as DNA, the CDR3 is TGTGCCAGCAGTCGACACCCGGGGACAGGGGGCAATGAGCAGTTCTTC. Amino acid sequence: CASSRHPGTGGNEQFF.

Worth noting for this clonotype: A read error is possible here, since a much larger clone lies one base away. The chain uses TRBV6-5 and TRBJ2-1, with unresolved D. Germline-derived CDR1 and CDR2 are MNHEY and SVGAGI. The length of the CDR3 is 13 residues. The CDR3: CTSTNSRSNEQFF. DNA of the CDR3: TGTACCAGCACCAACTCAAGGAGCAATGAGCAGTTCTTC.

The chain combines TRBV6-5 with TRBJ2-1; D not certain. The end of the DNA aligns better with TRBJ2-7, so the J call may be wrong. This CDR3 region has 14 residues. Germline CDR1 is MNHEY and CDR2 is SVGAGI. Written as DNA, the CDR3 is TGTGCCAGCAGTGACCGTGACCTTCTCTACGAGCAGTACTTC. Translation: CASSDRDLLYEQYF.

As to this clonotype: A much more abundant neighbour one base away suggests this may be a read error. The chain links TRBV11-1 to TRBJ1-6; D is ambiguous. The V end was cut by 3 bases, the J end by 10 bases, with 13 bases between. The CDR3 sequence is 14 residues long. The germline CDR1 and CDR2 sequences are SGHAT and FQDESV (reference sequence). CDR3 in DNA: TGTGCCAGCAGCTTCGAGCGAGGAGAATCACCCCTCCACTTT. This gives the protein CASSFERGESPLHF.

This clonotype was seen many times. The CDR3 protein is CASSASGRAGNEQFF. CDR3 DNA sequence: TGTGCCAGCAGCGCTAGCGGGAGGGCCGGGAATGAGCAGTTCTTC. The J gene is TRBJ2-1, the V gene TRBV12-3 or TRBV12-4; 12 bases are shared with TRBD2. The trim removed 6 bases at V and 7 bases at J, leaving 7 bases unmatched. The length of the CDR3 is 15 residues.

This rearrangement joins TRBV10-1 to TRBJ2-7, with 7 bases fitting TRBD1. The CDR3 is 13 residues long. V was clipped by 6 bases and J by 1 base; unmatched bases: 3. The germline V gene has CDR1 WNHNN and CDR2 SYGVQD (reference sequence). The CDR3 DNA sequence: TGCGCCAGCAGCGAGGGACAGTCCTACGAGCAGTACTTC. It is translated as CASSEGQSYEQYF.

This clonotype occurred many times. The rearrangement links TRBV29-1 to TRBJ2-6; the D gene is possibly TRBD1 (6 bases). CDR1 SQVTM and CDR2 ANQGSEA come from the germline V gene. Trimming cost V 4 bases and J 3 bases, with 7 bases left between them. The CDR3 contains 13 residues. This CDR3 reads CSVGGHGANVLTF. DNA for the CDR3: TGCAGCGTTGGGGGGCATGGGGCCAACGTCCTGACTTTC.

This clonotype was observed once. Being one base from a much bigger clone, this may be a read error. The CDR3 sequence: CASSSWTGNEKLFF. Written as DNA, the CDR3 is TGTGCCAGCTCATCGTGGACGGGAAATGAAAAACTGTTTTTT. The chain links TRBV18 to TRBJ1-4; no definite D call. This CDR3 region has 14 residues. Trimming stripped 5 bases from V and 5 bases from J, with 12 bases between. CDR1 and CDR2 from the germline V gene are KGHSH and LQKENI.

The chain combines TRBV5-1 with TRBJ2-3; D could derive from TRBD1 or TRBD2 (5 bases each). Germline values: CDR1 SGHRS, CDR2 YFSETQ. The CDR3 spans 16 residues. The V gene lost 3 bases and the J gene lost 4 bases, with 18 bases spanning the gap. CDR3 nucleotide sequence: TGCGCCAGCAGCTCCACTAGTCTGGACAATTCAGATACGCAGTATTTT. It codes for CASSSTSLDNSDTQYF.

The V call is TRBV6-5, the J call TRBJ2-5; 7 bases are shared with TRBD1. The germline V gene has CDR1 MNHEY and CDR2 SVGAGI. The CDR3 has 16 amino acids. With 4 bases clipped from V and 3 bases from J, the junction kept 11 bases outside the gene matches. The CDR3 DNA sequence: TGTGCCAGCAGTTCCGGAGTGACAGGGAATGAAGAGACCCAGTACTTC. Translating it yields CASSSGVTGNEETQYF.

This clonotype was detected only a few times. The rearrangement uses TRBV14 and TRBJ1-2; D not resolved. CDR3 length: 15 residues. Trimming removed 0 bases at V and 1 base at J, with 9 bases between. Germline CDR1 reads SGHDN; CDR2 reads FVKESK. The DNA for the CDR3 is TGTGCCAGCAGCCAAGATTCGCGGTTTAACTATGGCTACACCTTC. Protein sequence: CASSQDSRFNYGYTF.

The rearrangement joins TRBV28 to TRBJ1-1; D remains ambiguous. This CDR3 is 15 amino acids long. CDR1 MDHEN and CDR2 SYDVKM come from the germline V gene. Trimming left V 3 bases short and J 8 bases short, with 19 bases between. The CDR3 protein is CASSLGGPSPLEAFF. DNA of the CDR3: TGTGCCAGCAGTTTGGGTGGCCCCAGCCCCTTAGAAGCTTTCTTT.

The V call is TRBV10-3, the J call TRBJ2-5, with unresolved D. Germline V gene sequence: CDR1 ENHRY, CDR2 SYGVKD. The CDR3 spans 12 residues. The DNA of the CDR3 is TGTGGCGCCGGACCGAGCCAAGAGACCCAGTACTTC. Its protein is CGAGPSQETQYF.

The chain couples TRBV11-2 to TRBJ1-1; D is undetermined. V lost 3 bases and J lost 3, with 17 bases in between. Germline assignment: CDR1 SGHAT and CDR2 FQNNGV. This CDR3 is 16 amino acids long. CDR3 amino acids: CASSFQWGFGDTEAFF. DNA of the CDR3: TGTGCCAGCAGCTTTCAATGGGGATTCGGGGACACTGAAGCTTTCTTT.

This chain links TRBV30 with TRBJ2-1; D tentatively fits TRBD1 or TRBD2 (6 bases each). This CDR3 is built from 12 residues. The V and J ends lost 4 bases and 10 bases respectively, with 14 bases between them. Looked up from germline, CDR1 is GTSNPN and CDR2 is SVGIG (reference sequence). Written as DNA, the CDR3 is TGTGCCTGGAACCAAAAGGGGGGAGAGCAGTTCTTC. Protein product: CAWNQKGGEQFF.

The chain is built from TRBV7-8 and TRBJ2-1, with 7 bases that match TRBD1. Germline lookup yields CDR1 SGHVS and CDR2 FQNEAQ. With 0 bases clipped from V and 4 bases from J, the junction kept 18 bases outside the gene matches. The length of the CDR3 is 20 residues. The CDR3 DNA is TGTGCCAGCAGCTTAGCGGCCATGGACAGGACCAGGGCGACTTACAATGAGCAGTTCTTC. Its protein is CASSLAAMDRTRATYNEQFF.

This clonotype occurred many times. The chain combines TRBV20-1 with TRBJ2-3; D gene uncertain. Per germline, CDR1 DFQATT and CDR2 SNEGSKA (reference sequence). This CDR3 comprises 16 residues. Trimming took 5 bases from V and 2 from J, leaving 20 bases between them. The CDR3 DNA sequence: TGCAGTGCTCCCGAACCTCTACCCTCTTCCACAGATACGCAGTATTTT. It is translated as CSAPEPLPSSTDTQYF.

The chain uses TRBV12-5 and TRBJ1-1; no firm D call. V lost 4 bases to trimming and J lost 4 bases, with 7 bases between them. CDR3 length: 12 residues. Germline V gene data show CDR1 as LGHNT and CDR2 as FRNRAP. The DNA of the CDR3 is TGTGCTAGTGGTTGGGAGGGCACTGAAGCTTTCTTT. Encoded protein: CASGWEGTEAFF.

This clonotype was picked up many times. The chain links TRBV20-1 to TRBJ2-1; 13 nucleotides match TRBD2. Germline-derived CDR1 and CDR2 are DFQATT and SNEGSKA (reference sequence). The CDR3 covers 15 residues. V shed 6 bases and J 8 bases; nucleotides not matched to a gene: 10. CDR3 region: CSAASGLAGVDEQFF. CDR3 DNA sequence: TGCAGTGCGGCCTCCGGACTAGCGGGAGTGGATGAGCAGTTCTTC.